Listed below are T cell receptor beta chains from one sample, sequenced in a study of shared clonotypes between healthy human individuals. TCRdb keeps only in-frame clones here, not all; method: immunoSEQ multiplex PCR. Of under 2.5 million clones listed, just under 95% are singletons. Material: naive CD4+ T cells from PBMCs. These receptors were collected from a man aged 18 to 30 in good health. Some clones in this sample may be carry-over from other donors' samples. The CDR3 runs from the conserved cysteine through the conserved F or W.

>18|TRBV19|TRBJ1-1
CASREWAFRSGQNTEAFF
>14|TRBV9|TRBJ1-1
CASSIRGEGTEAFF
>13|TRBV19|TRBJ1-2
CATTGLFTYGYTF
>13|TRBV7-2|TRBJ2-1
CASIPSRLNEQFF
>14|TRBV10-1|TRBJ2-2
CASRGDSYTGELFF
>12|TRBV28|TRBJ2-7
CASRGFRGEQYF
>11|TRBV6-6|TRBJ1-2
CASNAALSYTF
>15|TRBV6-5|TRBJ2-3
CASSRQAQGTDTQYF
>20|TRBV6-1|TRBJ2-6
CASSEDVEGLGISGANVLTF
>16|TRBV6-6|TRBJ2-2
CASRVTSGANTGELFF
>15|TRBV9|TRBJ2-3
CASSPVDKGGDTQYF
>15|TRBV27|TRBJ2-6
CASSQWGSGANVLTF
>14|TRBV30|TRBJ1-1
CAWRQGLLNTEAFF
>19|TRBV7-8|TRBJ2-3
CASSLKREDFWGHTDTQYF
>20|TRBV6-1|TRBJ2-7
CASSGGRTGGGFRRSYEQYF
>12|TRBV19|TRBJ1-2
CASSRQVYGYTF
>15|TRBV27|TRBJ2-4
CASSLNRGIKNIQYF
>14|TRBV18|TRBJ1-1
CASSPPGPSTEAFF
>14|TRBV5-1|TRBJ2-1
CASSLDRGPTEQFF
>15|TRBV5-1|TRBJ2-3
CASSPLGLAGDTQYF
>15|TRBV5-1|TRBJ2-3
CASSPGAGVQDTQYF
>15|TRBV5-3|TRBJ2-5
CARSSSGGRRKTQYF
>13|TRBV30|TRBJ1-1
CAWSAQRNTEAFF
>14|TRBV2|TRBJ2-5
CASSDSRGRETQYF
>15|TRBV7-6|TRBJ2-2
CASSPGFRGTGELFF
>14|TRBV6-6|TRBJ2-5
CASTKQGAQETQYF
>15|TRBV19|TRBJ1-1
CASIGTGGGNTEAFF
>15|TRBV5-1|TRBJ2-2
CASSFNTPITGELFF
>15|TRBV6-5|TRBJ1-6
CASSNNRGPMSPLHF
>14|TRBV7-9|TRBJ1-4
CASSPGQGDEKLFF
>13|TRBV9|TRBJ1-1
CASSVIKNTEAFF
>14|TRBV29-1|TRBJ1-3
CSVGPVVSGNTIYF
>17|TRBV5-1|TRBJ1-2
CASSPDSSGIANYGYTF
>14|TRBV19|TRBJ1-4
CASSQTRSNEKLFF
>16|TRBV27|TRBJ2-2
CASTAWREAVTGELFF
>17|TRBV7-6|TRBJ2-3
CASSFSPLAPATDTQYF
>15|TRBV4-2|TRBJ2-7
CASSQVRKDLYEQYF
>16|TRBV7-9|TRBJ2-3
CASSSPGTSPTDTQYF
>16|TRBV2|TRBJ1-4
CASSSGTGGSNEKLFF
>11|TRBV19|TRBJ1-1
CASSTNTEAFF
>15|TRBV15|TRBJ2-1
CATLRGTSPYNEQFF
>16|TRBV5-1|TRBJ2-5
CASSLAGTSGQETQYF
>17|TRBV5-1|TRBJ2-1
CASSFAELAGVHNEQFF
>17|TRBV5-1|TRBJ2-2
CASSRGLAGAYTGELFF
>14|TRBV7-3|TRBJ1-4
CASSFGTFRGKLFF
>12|TRBV6-1|TRBJ1-5
CASSPIPQPQHF
>14|TRBV2|TRBJ1-1
CASSVLTGGTEAFF
>13|TRBV2|TRBJ1-1
CASSAQSNTEAFF
>12|TRBV30|TRBJ1-1
CAWSVPRAEAFF
>15|TRBV14|TRBJ2-2
CASSQRGSNTGELFF
>14|TRBV27|TRBJ1-1
CASYLGQGDTEAFF